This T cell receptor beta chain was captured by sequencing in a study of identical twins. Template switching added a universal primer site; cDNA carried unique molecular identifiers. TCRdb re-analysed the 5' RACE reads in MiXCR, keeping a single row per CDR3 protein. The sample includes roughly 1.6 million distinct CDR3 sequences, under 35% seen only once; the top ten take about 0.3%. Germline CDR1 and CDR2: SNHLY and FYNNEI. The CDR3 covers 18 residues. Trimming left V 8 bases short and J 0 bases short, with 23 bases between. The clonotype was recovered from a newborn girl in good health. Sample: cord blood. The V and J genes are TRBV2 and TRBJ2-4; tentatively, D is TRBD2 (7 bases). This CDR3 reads CASGGDRDTQLAKNIQYF. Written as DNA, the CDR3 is TGTGCCAGCGGGGGGGACCGGGACACCCAACTAGCCAAAAACATTCAGTACTTC.